The 26 T cell receptor beta chains below come from one sample, sequenced in a study of T-cell reconstitution after alpha-beta-depleted transplantation in children (dated by TCRdb to about 2016). The meaning of the sample's treatment or condition label: allogeneic hematopoietic cell transplantation with graft depleted of TCRalphabeta T cells and CD19 B cells. The protocol used for the library was PCR. Sequencing relied on an Illumina HiSeq 2500. TCR libraries were prepared with molecular barcoding, using unique molecular identifiers to normalize TCRbeta repertoire quantification. TCRdb took the public reads, trimmed them with fastp at Q25, ran MiXCR for clone calling and kept in-frame beta chains. Each CDR3 protein appears once, grouped with its most common genes and DNA. Within this sample are around 64,000 distinct CDR3 sequences, with roughly a tenth of them counted one time only. The biggest ten clones account for less than 15% of the sample.

The sample consisted of PBMCs, taken before TCRalphabeta/CD19-depleted stem cell transplant. These receptors came from a boy aged 10-17 years with acute myeloid leukemia, due to receive a stem cell transplant.

The table lists this clonotype with many counts. V is TRBV4-3 and J is TRBJ2-1; D possibly uses TRBD1 or TRBD2 (5 bases each). CDR3 size: 18 residues. CDR1 and CDR2 (germline): LGHNA, YSLEER. With 3 bases removed from V and 9 bases from J, the gap between germline ends came to 27 bases. For the CDR3, the DNA is TGCGCCAGCAGCCACGCTAACTTACAGGAGGCGCCATGGGGTGAGCAGTTCTTC. Translating gives CASSHANLQEAPWGEQFF.

This clonotype was counted at least ten times. The chain joins TRBV7-9 to TRBJ1-3, with 7 bases that match TRBD1. Trimming removed 5 bases from V and 0 bases from J; junction bases left unmatched: 1. The CDR3 has 14 residues. Germline CDR1 is SEHNR and CDR2 is FQNEAQ (reference sequence). CDR3 DNA: TGTGCCAGCAGCCACAGGGGCTCTGGAAACACCATATATTTT. It translates to CASSHRGSGNTIYF.

The table lists this clonotype with a few counts. The chain couples TRBV7-9 to TRBJ2-1; perhaps TRBD2 as D (5 bases). Trimming left V 5 bases short and J 8 bases short, with 22 bases between. This CDR3 is 16 amino acids long. The germline V gene has CDR1 SEHNR and CDR2 FQNEAQ (reference sequence). The CDR3 DNA sequence: TGTGCCAGCAGCCTATCGTCCGGTCGGGGTACGGATGAGCAGTTCTTC. Protein sequence: CASSLSSGRGTDEQFF.

This clonotype occurred many times. The chain links TRBV24-1 to TRBJ1-5; D gene unclear. V was pared by 5 bases and J by 3 bases, with 13 bases between. Germline assignment: CDR1 KGHDR and CDR2 SFDVKD. CDR3 length equals 15 residues. The CDR3 loop reads CATSGSLGPNQPQHF. CDR3 coding DNA: TGTGCCACCAGTGGATCATTGGGTCCCAATCAGCCCCAGCATTTT.

This clonotype came up many times. The V gene is TRBV20-1, the J gene TRBJ1-1; maybe TRBD1 (5 bases). The germline V gene encodes CDR1 DFQATT and CDR2 SNEGSKA (reference sequence). This CDR3 is 12 amino acids long. Trimming pared 3 bases from V and 6 bases from J, leaving 11 bases between. This chain's CDR3 is CSASLGGAEAFF. DNA for the CDR3: TGCAGTGCTAGTTTGGGAGGGGCTGAAGCTTTCTTT.

This clonotype was counted at least ten times. The chain links TRBV5-1 to TRBJ2-1; 13 bases map to TRBD2. J was trimmed by 1 base and V by 6 bases; bases with no gene match: 4. Germline V gene lookup returns CDR1 SGHRS and CDR2 YFSETQ. The CDR3 runs 16 residues. CDR3 coding DNA: TGCGCCAGCACCCCGGGACTAGCGGGGTCCTACAATGAGCAGTTCTTC. Its protein product is CASTPGLAGSYNEQFF.

The chain combines TRBV3-1 with TRBJ2-1, with TRBD2 as a possible D gene (6 bases). V lost 4 bases to trimming and J lost 10 bases, with 14 bases between them. The CDR3 length is 13 residues. Germline CDR1 reads LGHDT; CDR2 reads YNNKEL (reference sequence). The CDR3 region is CASSLGTAVEQFF. Written as DNA, the CDR3 is TGTGCCAGCAGCCTCGGGACTGCCGTCGAGCAGTTCTTC.

The chain has TRBV7-3 and TRBJ2-7; D is possibly TRBD1 or TRBD2 (5 bases each). V lost 5 bases and J lost 0, with 14 bases in between. The germline V gene encodes CDR1 SGHTA and CDR2 FQGTGA. The CDR3 has 15 residues. The CDR3 sequence: CASSLQRGPSYEQYF. CDR3 DNA sequence: TGTGCCAGCAGCCTCCAGAGGGGCCCCTCCTACGAGCAGTACTTC.

The genes are TRBV2 and TRBJ2-5; D is possibly TRBD1 or TRBD2 (5 bases each). The CDR3 length is 12 residues. The V end was cut by 4 bases, the J end by 5 bases, with 8 bases between. Per the germline V gene, CDR1 is SNHLY and CDR2 is FYNNEI. The CDR3 bases are TGTGCCAGCAGTGCCAGGGAGGAGACCCAGTACTTC. Protein product: CASSAREETQYF.

This clonotype was seen repeatedly, ten times or more. The chain carries TRBV4-1 and TRBJ2-2; the D is unclear. V was trimmed by 0 bases and J by 2 bases, leaving 10 bases between them. Germline CDR1 and CDR2: MGHRA and YSYEKL. The CDR3 sequence is 16 residues long. The CDR3 protein is CASSQERLANTGELFF. The CDR3 DNA is TGCGCCAGCAGCCAAGAACGGTTAGCTAACACCGGGGAGCTGTTTTTT.

About this clonotype itself: A much bigger clone sits one base away, suggesting this may be a read error. The V and J genes are TRBV13 and TRBJ2-7, with D perhaps matching TRBD1 (5 bases). CDR1 is PRHDT and CDR2 is FYEKMQ in the germline V gene (reference sequence). V dropped 5 bases and J dropped 6 bases, with 14 bases sitting between them. The CDR3 extends over 13 amino acids. In DNA, the CDR3 is TGTGCCAGCAGCATCAGGGTCCTCTGCGAGCAGTACTTC. Its protein is CASSIRVLCEQYF.

As for this clonotype: This could be a read error, since a much larger clone is one nucleotide away. This chain joins TRBV2 and TRBJ2-5; D is possibly TRBD1 (7 bases). This CDR3 has 14 residues. Germline V lookup: CDR1 SNHLY, CDR2 FYNNEI. Between the trimmed V and J ends, which lost 6 bases and 5 bases, there was a span of 16 bases. The CDR3 DNA is TGTGCCAGCAGATGGGTCAGGGGGGAGGAGACCCAGTACTTC. Protein sequence: CASRWVRGEETQYF.

In this sample, this clonotype turned up a few times. This sequence joins TRBV9 and TRBJ1-2; D might be TRBD1 (6 bases). V was trimmed by 0 bases and J by 5 bases, leaving 17 bases between them. The CDR3 sequence is 16 residues long. CDR1 is SGDLS and CDR2 is YYNGEE in the germline V gene. The CDR3 DNA follows: TGTGCCAGCAGCGTAGACCCGACAGGTCGGGCGTATGGCTACACCTTC. This encodes CASSVDPTGRAYGYTF. Complete variable domain (other parts from reference TRBV9 and TRBJ1-2): DSGVTQTPKHLITATGQRVTLRCSPRSGDLSVYWYQQSLDQGLQFLIQYYNGEERAKGNILERFSAQQFPDLHSELNLSSLELGDSALYFCASSVDPTGRAYGYTFGSGTRLTVV.

Details on this clonotype: This may stem from a read error, because a much larger clone lies one nucleotide away. The V and J genes are TRBV7-6 and TRBJ2-3, with TRBD2 matching over 9 bases. The germline gives CDR1 SGHVS, CDR2 FNYEAQ. J lost 2 bases, V lost 3 bases, and 6 bases had no gene match. This CDR3 has 16 residues. Here the CDR3 reads CASSFGSGGLTDTQYF. In nucleotides, the CDR3 is TGTGCCAGCAGCTTCGGTAGCGGGGGCCTCACAGATACGCAGTATTTT. Supplemented by reference TRBV7-6 and TRBJ2-3, the full variable domain reads GAGVSQSPRYKVTKRGQDVALRCDPISGHVSLYWYRQALGQGPEFLTYFNYEAQQDKSGLPNDRFSAERPEGSISTLTIQRTEQRDSAMYRCASSFGSGGLTDTQYFGPGTRLTVL.

This clonotype was detected many times. The gene calls are TRBV5-1 and TRBJ2-1; 7 nucleotides align to TRBD2. The V gene's germline CDR1 is SGHRS and CDR2 YFSETQ. Germline trimming cut 0 bases from V and 2 bases from J; bases unmatched to any gene: 5. The CDR3 consists of 16 residues. CDR3 DNA sequence: TGCGCCAGCAGCTTGGGGGTAGCGGGCCCCTACAATGAGCAGTTCTTC. Residues: CASSLGVAGPYNEQFF.

The sample holds many counts of this clonotype. The CDR3 loop reads CASSIGGDGYTF. The CDR3 DNA reads as TGTGCCAGCAGTATCGGGGGGGATGGCTACACCTTC. The chain uses TRBV25-1 and TRBJ1-2; D perhaps matches TRBD1 (5 bases). CDR3 length: 12 residues. V lost 5 bases to trimming and J lost 6 bases, with 10 bases between them. In germline, CDR1 is MGHDK, CDR2 SYGVNS.

The chain uses TRBV11-2 and TRBJ1-2; D is uncertain. CDR3 length equals 14 residues. The V and J ends lost 2 bases and 4 bases respectively, with 11 bases between them. The germline V gene encodes CDR1 SGHAT and CDR2 FQNNGV. The CDR3 DNA follows: TGTGCCAGCAGCTTATCCCAGCAGACCTATGGCTACACCTTC. Its protein is CASSLSQQTYGYTF.

Many counts were recorded for this clonotype. The chain recombines TRBV7-2 with TRBJ2-3, with TRBD1 identical over 8 bases. The J segment lost 4 bases and the V segment lost 5 bases, leaving 2 bases of the junction unmatched. Per germline, CDR1 SGHTA and CDR2 FQGNSA. This CDR3 contains 13 residues. CDR3 sequence: CASSVQGADTQYF. CDR3 in DNA: TGTGCCAGCAGCGTACAGGGGGCAGATACGCAGTATTTT.

At least ten counts were recorded for this clonotype. The J gene is TRBJ2-2, the V gene TRBV20-1; possibly TRBD1 or TRBD2 for D (6 bases each). Germline V lookup: CDR1 DFQATT, CDR2 SNEGSKA (reference sequence). V gave up 2 bases and J gave up 8 bases, with 12 bases separating them. The CDR3 is 13 amino acids. CDR3 bases: TGCAGTGCTAGAAACGGGGGCGATGGGGAGCTGTTTTTT. It yields the protein CSARNGGDGELFF.

This clonotype was picked up many times. This sequence joins TRBV20-1 and TRBJ2-1, with D perhaps matching TRBD1 (5 bases). The CDR3 has 16 amino acids. V lost 2 bases and J 5 bases, leaving 19 bases between the germline ends. Per germline, CDR1 DFQATT and CDR2 SNEGSKA (reference sequence). CDR3 protein: CSARLWGARWDNEQFF. The CDR3 region has the DNA TGCAGTGCTAGACTTTGGGGCGCGCGGTGGGACAATGAGCAGTTCTTC.

This clonotype was observed many times. The chain couples TRBV6-2 or TRBV6-3 to TRBJ1-1; no firm D call. Germline assignment: CDR1 MNHEY and CDR2 SVGEGT. V lost 2 bases and J 1 base, leaving 8 bases between the germline ends. This CDR3 has 14 residues. DNA for the CDR3: TGTGCCAGCAGTTACATACAGACGAACACTGAAGCTTTCTTT. Translation gives CASSYIQTNTEAFF.

This clonotype was counted at least ten times. The chain combines TRBV7-8 with TRBJ2-1; TRBD2 matches at 10 bases. The CDR3 runs 15 residues. Germline-derived CDR1 and CDR2 are SGHVS and FQNEAQ. With V trimmed by 5 bases and J by 6 bases, 7 bases remained unmatched. The CDR3 DNA follows: TGTGCCAGCAGCCCGCTAGCGGGAGCCAGCAATGAGCAGTTCTTC. Its translation is CASSPLAGASNEQFF. Drawing the rest from reference TRBV7-8 and TRBJ2-1, the complete variable domain is GAGVSQSPRYKVAKRGQDVALRCDPISGHVSLFWYQQALGQGPEFLTYFQNEAQLDKSGLPSDRFFAERPEGSVSTLKIQRTQQEDSAVYLCASSPLAGASNEQFFGPGTRLTVL.

This clonotype came up many times. V is TRBV11-3 and J is TRBJ2-2, with D unclear. V dropped 3 bases and J dropped 6 bases, with 8 bases sitting between them. CDR1 is SGHNT and CDR2 is YENEEA in the germline V gene. The CDR3 spans 13 residues. The chain's CDR3 is CASSFRFPGELFF. The DNA for the CDR3 is TGTGCCAGCAGCTTTCGGTTCCCCGGGGAGCTGTTTTTT.

At least ten counts were recorded for this clonotype. This chain uses TRBV28 with TRBJ2-7; 8 positions agree with TRBD1. From germline, CDR1 is MDHEN and CDR2 SYDVKM. The CDR3 has 15 amino acids. The ends lost 6 bases at V and 4 bases at J; junction bases unmatched: 11. The CDR3 sequence is CASRAPGTGKYEQYF. The CDR3 nucleotides are TGTGCCAGCAGAGCTCCCGGGACAGGAAAATACGAGCAGTACTTC.

This clonotype appeared many times. V usage is TRBV5-1 and J usage is TRBJ2-5; tentatively, D is TRBD2 (5 bases). CDR1 is SGHRS, CDR2 YFSETQ, per germline. V was pared by 6 bases and J by 5 bases, with 14 bases between. This CDR3 region has 13 residues. The CDR3 DNA is TGCGCCAGCACCATTAGGACTGGGGAGACCCAGTACTTC. Translation gives CASTIRTGETQYF. Together with reference TRBV5-1 and TRBJ2-5, the CDR3 gives the full variable domain: KAGVTQTPRYLIKTRGQQVTLSCSPISGHRSVSWYQQTPGQGLQFLFEYFSETQRNKGNFPGRFSGRQFSNSRSEMNVSTLELGDSALYLCASTIRTGETQYFGPGTRLLVL.

This clonotype was recorded many times. The chain recombines TRBV3-2 with TRBJ1-1; the D call TRBD1 from the table was never checked on the DNA. TRBV3-2 is a pseudogene locus. The CDR3 is made up of 15 amino acids. The CDR3 nucleotides read TGTGCCAGCAGCCAACGGTCACAGGGGGTCACTGAAGCTTTCTTT. Its protein product is CASSQRSQGVTEAFF.